The entry below describes one TCR beta chain. Its target is unknown. This entry belongs to a study of vaccination effects on CD4 cells after COVID-19. Assay: immunoSEQ multiplex PCR; the TCRdb copy retains only in-frame clones and omits some. Of 70,000 or so clones in the sample, about 69% are singletons; the top ten hold about 4.7%. Study observations and caveats: Clones from infection and from vaccination both contracted markedly late after vaccination.

With 4 bases clipped from V and 1 base from J, the junction kept 7 bases outside the gene matches. The germline gives CDR1 LGHNA, CDR2 YSLEER. The CDR3 contains 16 residues. Viral peptide pool expansion of antigen-specific CD4+ T cells preceded sequencing in the ViraFEST assay. It was after more than 8 days of culture that CD4+ T cells were isolated. This person caught SARS-CoV-2 sometime from March to December 2020, and PCR testing confirmed the infection. Supplemented with roughly 9.6 IU/ml IL-2 and 10 ug/ml peptides, two million PBMC per well were kept in culture. Negative control culture was done with an HIV-1 Nef peptide pool. Half of the medium was exchanged for IL-2 medium on both days 3 and 7.

The genes are TRBV4-3 and TRBJ2-5; TRBD2 matches at 9 bases. The starting material was CD4+ T cells from PBMCs cultured with HIV peptides, obtained before COVID-19 vaccination. The subset is: HIV-1 Nef peptide pool negative control/reference culture. The TCR originated in a human donor who had a prior SARS-CoV-2 infection. The CDR3 here is CASSRGLAGPQETQYF. In DNA form, the CDR3 reads TGCGCCAGCAGCCGCGGGCTAGCGGGACCCCAAGAGACCCAGTACTTC.